The source of this T cell receptor beta chain is a study of blood T cell repertoires in COVID-19. Some clones are missing from TCRdb's copy, which holds only in-frame ones; the method was immunoSEQ multiplex PCR. The sample includes 270,000 or so clones, 85% to 90% of them seen just once. The CDR3 runs 14 residues. Germline CDR1 and CDR2: ENHRY and SYGVKD. Trimming removed 0 bases from V and 10 bases from J; junction bases left unmatched: 4. The V and J genes are TRBV10-3 and TRBJ1-4; TRBD1 matches at 8 bases. The sequence came from a woman aged 55 to 70 with COVID-19, enrolled during active disease. The specimen sequenced was peripheral blood. CDR3 DNA: TGTGCCATCAGTGAGTCCGACAGGGGAGTAAAACTGTTTTTT. Translating it yields CAISESDRGVKLFF.